The subject of this entry is one T cell receptor (beta chain). Its specificity is not known. The data were taken from a study of cytomegalovirus exposure and HLA in healthy donors. Study-wide results and caveats: Later analysis identified several of the most significant clusters that appeared linked to common viral pathogens.

Germline assignment: CDR1 MNHEY and CDR2 SMNVEV (reference sequence). The CDR3 totals 12 residues. Trimming took 2 bases from V and 6 from J, leaving 7 bases between them. PCR involved 60 Vbeta and 13 Jbeta primers. TCRdb's copy holds only in-frame clones and misses some; the assay was immunoSEQ multiplex PCR. The repertoire holds 110,000 to 150,000 clones, with 73% as singletons. The specimen sequenced was PBMCs. This chain connects TRBV27 to TRBJ1-2, with a weak D call TRBD1 (5 bases). The clonotype comes from a woman aged 40 to 55 in good health and CMV-seronegative. The CDR3 DNA follows: TGTGCCAGCAGTTTACAGGGTCATGGCTACACCTTC. The encoded protein is CASSLQGHGYTF.